This is a list of T cell receptor beta chains from one sample in a study of blood T cell repertoires in COVID-19. Data came from immunoSEQ multiplex PCR; TCRdb stores just in-frame clones and leaves some out. The table has more than 35,000 clones, around 89% seen once. Input material: peripheral blood. These receptors all stem from a human donor in a cohort sampled during active COVID-19. The CDR3 runs from the conserved cysteine through the conserved F or W. D genes are given only for firm matches. The size field is filled for only some rows; it gives once, few, many or a size class.

V	size	D	J	DNA	CDR3
TRBV6-4	NA	NA	TRBJ2-2	TGTGCCAGCAGAGAGACTAGTGTGTCGTCCGGGGAGCTGTTTTTT	CASRETSVSSGELFF
TRBV15	NA	TRBD2	TRBJ2-1	TGTGCCACCGGGACTAGCGTGGTCAATGAGCAGTTCTTC	CATGTSVVNEQFF
TRBV5-1	NA	TRBD1	TRBJ2-5	TGCGCCAGCAGCTGGCAACCAGGGGGCGAAGAGACCCAGTACTTC	CASSWQPGGEETQYF
TRBV6-5	NA	NA	TRBJ2-1	TGTGCCAGCAGCCGGACTCGAGACAATGAGCAGTTCTTC	CASSRTRDNEQFF
TRBV5-1	NA	NA	TRBJ2-5	TGCGCCAGCAGCTCTAGTTGGTCAGAGACCCAGTACTTC	CASSSSWSETQYF
TRBV5-4	NA	TRBD2	TRBJ2-3	TGTGCCAGCAGCCCCCGGGTAGGGGAGGGGGATACGCAGTATTTT	CASSPRVGEGDTQYF
TRBV5-1	NA	NA	TRBJ1-1	TGCGCCAGCAGCTTGGGGAGCAGCCCGGAAGCTTTCTTT	CASSLGSSPEAFF
TRBV6-5	NA	TRBD2	TRBJ2-2	TGTGCCGCTCCCTGGGGGGGGGCCGGGGAGCTGTTTTTT	CAAPWGGAGELFF
TRBV6-2/TRBV6-3	NA	NA	TRBJ1-1	TGTGCCAGCAGTTACTTGGGGGGCACTGAAGCTTTCTTT	CASSYLGGTEAFF
TRBV6-5	NA	NA	TRBJ1-2	TGTGCCAGCAATCCCCGGACAGCGGATGGCTACACCTTC	CASNPRTADGYTF
TRBV6-6	NA	NA	TRBJ1-2	TGTGCCAGCAGCCTGGCGGTCGGCTATGGCTACACCTTC	CASSLAVGYGYTF
TRBV14	NA	TRBD1	TRBJ1-2	TGTGCCAGCGGTGACAGGGGGCTTGGCTACACCTTC	CASGDRGLGYTF
TRBV12-5	NA	NA	TRBJ2-3	TGTGCTAGTGGTCCCAGGAGCACAGATACGCAGTATTTT	CASGPRSTDTQYF
TRBV11-2	few	NA	TRBJ2-7	TGTGCCAGCAGACAAGATTCAGGGTTAGCCTACGAGCAGTACTTC	CASRQDSGLAYEQYF
TRBV7-8	NA	TRBD2	TRBJ2-5	TGTGCCAGCAGCTTAGAAGTAGCGGGGGCTCAAGAGACCCAGTACTTC	CASSLEVAGAQETQYF
TRBV7-9	NA	TRBD1	TRBJ2-1	TGTGCCAGCAGCTCCTGGACAGGGGGCGGGTCACATGAGCAGTTCTTC	CASSSWTGGGSHEQFF
TRBV30	NA	NA	TRBJ1-3	TGTGCCTGGAGTGGGTGGGGAGACACCATATATTTT	CAWSGWGDTIYF
TRBV20-1	NA	NA	TRBJ1-1	TGCAGTGCTATTGATCACAGTTACACTGAAGCTTTCTTT	CSAIDHSYTEAFF
TRBV27	NA	NA	TRBJ1-1	TGTGCCAGCAGTTGGGCAGGGCTGAACACTGAAGCTTTCTTT	CASSWAGLNTEAFF
TRBV6-5	once	NA	TRBJ1-3	TGTGCCAGCACCGAATTAGCATACTCTGGAAACACCATATATTTT	CASTELAYSGNTIYF
TRBV6-5	NA	NA	TRBJ1-1	TGTGCCAGCAGGGAGAAAACTGAAGCTTTCTTT	CASREKTEAFF
TRBV7-6	NA	TRBD1	TRBJ1-1	TGTGCCAGCAGCTACGGACAGGGGGCGAGGGACACTGAAGCTTTCTTT	CASSYGQGARDTEAFF
TRBV6-2/TRBV6-3	NA	TRBD2	TRBJ2-1	TGTGCCAGCAGCATAAGCCCCTGGACTAGCGGGAGTGAGAGGGGTGAGCAGTTCTTC	CASSISPWTSGSERGEQFF
TRBV7-2	NA	NA	TRBJ2-1	NA	CASSFGVGAFF
TRBV4-1	NA	NA	TRBJ2-3	TGCGCCAGCAGCCATTCCCGGGACACAGATACGCAGTATTTT	CASSHSRDTDTQYF
TRBV7-2	NA	TRBD1	TRBJ1-4	TGTGCCAGCGGACAGGGGGGCGACGGAAACGAAAAACTGTTTTTT	CASGQGGDGNEKLFF
TRBV12-1	NA	NA	TRBJ2-2	TGTGCCAGCAGCTCTCCTATTAGCACCGGGGAGCTGTTTTTT	CASSSPISTGELFF
TRBV2	NA	TRBD2	TRBJ2-5	TGTGCCAGCATCTGGAGGGTGGTAGCGGGAGAGACCCAGTACTTC	CASIWRVVAGETQYF
TRBV6-5	NA	TRBD1	TRBJ2-1	TGTGCCAGCAGGGTTGGGACAGGGTCCTACAATGAGCAGTTCTTC	CASRVGTGSYNEQFF
TRBV10-3	NA	TRBD2	TRBJ2-1	TGTGCCATCACACGGGAGGGAGCCTACAATGAGCAGTTCTTC	CAITREGAYNEQFF
TRBV10-3	NA	NA	TRBJ1-2	TGTGCCATCAGTGGCGGCACCTATGGCTACACCTTC	CAISGGTYGYTF
TRBV29-1	NA	TRBD1	TRBJ1-1	TGCAGCGTCCTGACAGGGAGGACTGAAGCTTTCTTT	CSVLTGRTEAFF
TRBV9	NA	TRBD2	TRBJ2-7	TGTGCCAGCAGCCCAGCGGCGGGGGGCTCCGAGCAGTACTTC	CASSPAAGGSEQYF
TRBV5-1	NA	TRBD2	TRBJ2-3	TGCGCCAGCAGCCCGCCACTAGCGGGAGCTTCCACAGATACGCAGTATTTT	CASSPPLAGASTDTQYF
TRBV27	NA	NA	TRBJ1-1	TGTGCCAGCAGTGTAACAGGGTACACTGAAGCTTTCTTT	CASSVTGYTEAFF
TRBV3-1/TRBV3-2	NA	NA	TRBJ1-5	TGTGCCAGCAGCCAAGGGGGAGAACAGCCCCAGCATTTT	CASSQGGEQPQHF
TRBV4-1	NA	TRBD1	TRBJ2-7	TGCGCCAGCGGGACAGGGGAGGTCGAGCAGTACTTC	CASGTGEVEQYF